Listed here are 27 T cell receptor beta chains from one sample, sequenced in a study of cytomegalovirus exposure and HLA in healthy donors. It was with 60 Vbeta and 13 Jbeta primers that the PCR ran. Clones were sequenced by immunoSEQ multiplex PCR, and TCRdb holds only the in-frame ones, with some missing. The sample yields a few hundred thousand clones, 65% to 80% seen once. Sequencing input: PBMCs. All receptors come from a girl aged 2-10 years in good health and CMV-seronegative.

The chain is built from TRBV6-5 and TRBJ2-7; perhaps TRBD1 as D (6 bases). This CDR3 spans 13 amino acids. V lost 5 bases to trimming and J lost 2 bases, with 10 bases between them. Germline loops: CDR1 MNHEY, CDR2 SVGAGI. The CDR3 DNA is TGTGCCAGCAGTGGGACATCAACCTACGAGCAGTACTTC. It specifies CASSGTSTYEQYF.

The gene calls are TRBV2 and TRBJ2-1; 10 nucleotides line up with TRBD1. The CDR3 covers 14 residues. CDR1 is SNHLY and CDR2 is FYNNEI in the germline V gene. Trimming removed 4 bases from V and 5 bases from J; junction bases left unmatched: 2. This chain's CDR3 is CASSGGTGDNEQFF. The CDR3 coding sequence is TGTGCCAGCAGTGGGGGGACAGGGGACAATGAGCAGTTCTTC.

The chain is built from TRBV5-4 and TRBJ2-5, with 11 positions matching TRBD1. The J segment lost 2 bases and the V segment lost 3 bases, leaving 6 bases of the junction unmatched. This CDR3 has 16 residues. Germline V gives CDR1 SGHNT, CDR2 YYREEE (reference sequence). The DNA of the CDR3 is TGTGCCAGCAGCTCCGGGACAGGGGGAGGGCAAGAGACCCAGTACTTC. Translation gives CASSSGTGGGQETQYF.

This clone has a handful of counts. The V gene is TRBV4-1, the J gene TRBJ2-1; D not certain. V shed 2 bases and J shed 1 base, with 12 bases lying between them. The CDR3 runs to 16 residues. Germline assignment: CDR1 MGHRA and CDR2 YSYEKL. CDR3 nucleotide sequence: TGCGCCAGCAGCCAAATCCCGTTCGGTTCCTACAATGAGCAGTTCTTC. Amino acids: CASSQIPFGSYNEQFF.

This clone has just a few counts. The chain links TRBV7-3 to TRBJ1-2; D gene ambiguous. Germline V lookup: CDR1 SGHTA, CDR2 FQGTGA. V shed 2 bases and J shed 2 bases, with 12 bases lying between them. The CDR3 spans 15 residues. The CDR3 sequence: CASSLSAYKNYGYTF. DNA of the CDR3: TGTGCCAGCAGCTTATCAGCGTATAAGAACTATGGCTACACCTTC.

This rearrangement joins TRBV5-1 to TRBJ2-7, with 14 bases that match TRBD2. The germline gives CDR1 SGHRS, CDR2 YFSETQ. V was clipped by 4 bases and J by 2 bases; unmatched bases: 8. CDR3 length: 17 residues. CDR3 region: CASSQPGLAGATYEQYF. The CDR3 DNA sequence: TGCGCCAGCAGCCAACCGGGACTAGCGGGGGCAACCTACGAGCAGTACTTC.

This clone was counted between two and nine times. The rearrangement uses TRBV5-4 and TRBJ1-1; 7 bases fit TRBD1. The CDR3 has 14 amino acids. V lost 3 bases to trimming and J lost 0 bases; unmatched junction nucleotides: 2. Germline V gene data show CDR1 as SGHNT and CDR2 as YYREEE (reference sequence). The CDR3 sequence is CASSSGQLNTEAFF. The CDR3 DNA reads as TGTGCCAGCAGCTCGGGACAGTTGAACACTGAAGCTTTCTTT.

The CDR3 DNA reads as TGTGCCAGCAGTTACTCGCGCAGGGCGGGGGATGGCTACACCTTC. Its protein is CASSYSRRAGDGYTF. The rearrangement uses TRBV6-5 and TRBJ1-2; D might be TRBD1 (5 bases). The CDR3 has 15 amino acids. CDR1 is MNHEY, CDR2 SVGAGI, per germline. Deletions cut 0 bases from V and 6 bases from J, with 14 bases between.

This chain joins TRBV30 and TRBJ1-2; the D is unclear. Between the trimmed V and J ends, which lost 0 bases and 6 bases, there was a span of 14 bases. This CDR3 region has 14 residues. Germline-derived CDR1 and CDR2 are GTSNPN and SVGIG (reference sequence). The CDR3 nucleotides are TGTGCCTGGAGTGTCTACTCGTCGTCGCATGGCTACACCTTC. It specifies CAWSVYSSSHGYTF.

The chain combines TRBV1 with TRBJ2-1; TRBD2, the D gene given by the table, was not confirmed from the DNA. TRBV1 corresponds to a pseudogene. The CDR3 has 17 residues. CDR3 DNA: TGCACCAGCAGCCAAGATTGTAGAGGCCGGCTCTACAATGAGCAGTTCTTC. It translates to CTSSQDCRGRLYNEQFF.

This clone was seen more than once but under ten times. The chain uses TRBV19 and TRBJ1-1, with D possibly being TRBD1 (5 bases). The CDR3 length is 16 residues. Deletions cut 6 bases from V and 0 bases from J, with 17 bases between. Germline values: CDR1 LNHDA, CDR2 SQIVND (reference sequence). The CDR3 here is CASSLSKGLMNTEAFF. The CDR3, as DNA: TGTGCCAGTAGCTTATCGAAGGGACTAATGAACACTGAAGCTTTCTTT. Complete variable domain (other parts from reference TRBV19 and TRBJ1-1): DGGITQSPKYLFRKEGQNVTLSCEQNLNHDAMYWYRQDPGQGLRLIYYSQIVNDFQKGDIAEGYSVSREKKESFPLTVTSAQKNPTAFYLCASSLSKGLMNTEAFFGQGTRLTVV.

The chain uses TRBV2 and TRBJ1-5; D uncertain. There are 14 residues in the CDR3. Trimming left V 3 bases short and J 2 bases short, with 8 bases between. Germline CDR1 reads SNHLY; CDR2 reads FYNNEI. The CDR3 region is CASSDGGGNQPQHF. CDR3 coding DNA: TGTGCCAGCAGTGATGGTGGAGGCAATCAGCCCCAGCATTTT.

The chain is built from TRBV6-1 and TRBJ1-4; TRBD1 might be the D (6 bases). V gave up 5 bases and J gave up 5 bases, with 12 bases separating them. The germline CDR1 and CDR2 sequences are MNHNS and SASEGT. This CDR3 has 14 residues. CDR3 in amino acids: CASSFQGPNEKLFF. In DNA, the CDR3 is TGTGCCAGCAGTTTTCAGGGGCCGAATGAAAAACTGTTTTTT.

The genes are TRBV19 and TRBJ2-1; D perhaps matches TRBD2 (6 bases). Trimming took 6 bases from V and 2 from J, leaving 14 bases between them. This CDR3 has 15 residues. Germline V gene sequence: CDR1 LNHDA, CDR2 SQIVND (reference sequence). CDR3 DNA: TGTGCCAGTAGCCCGAACTGGGGGGCCTACAATGAGCAGTTCTTC. Amino acids: CASSPNWGAYNEQFF. Complete variable domain (other parts from reference TRBV19 and TRBJ2-1): DGGITQSPKYLFRKEGQNVTLSCEQNLNHDAMYWYRQDPGQGLRLIYYSQIVNDFQKGDIAEGYSVSREKKESFPLTVTSAQKNPTAFYLCASSPNWGAYNEQFFGPGTRLTVL.

The table lists this clone with a few counts. V gene TRBV6-6 combines with J gene TRBJ1-5; D is uncertain. Trimming removed 0 bases from V and 2 bases from J, with 11 bases in between. The length of the CDR3 is 16 residues. Germline CDR1 reads MNHNY; CDR2 reads SVGAGI (reference sequence). The CDR3 nucleotides read TGTGCCAGCAGTTACTCTCTTGACACGGGCAATCAGCCCCAGCATTTT. Its protein is CASSYSLDTGNQPQHF.

The V and J genes are TRBV12-5 and TRBJ1-2; 7 bases fit TRBD1. The germline gives CDR1 LGHNT, CDR2 FRNRAP. This CDR3 contains 15 residues. After removal of 0 bases from V and 8 bases from J, the junction contained 9 bases not matched to a gene. CDR3 DNA sequence: TGTGCTAGTGGTTTGGTAGGGGGCTCCCCAGACGGCTACACCTTC. Protein product: CASGLVGGSPDGYTF.

The chain carries TRBV30 and TRBJ1-4; 8 bases line up with TRBD1. Germline trimming cut 5 bases from V and 11 bases from J; bases unmatched to any gene: 16. Germline values: CDR1 GTSNPN, CDR2 SVGIG (reference sequence). The CDR3 has 15 residues. The CDR3 sequence: CAWLQIRDRPRKLFF. The CDR3, as DNA: TGTGCCTGGCTCCAAATAAGGGACAGGCCGCGTAAACTGTTTTTT.

The chain combines TRBV25-1 with TRBJ2-5; 14 nucleotides align to TRBD2. The J segment lost 5 bases and the V segment lost 5 bases, leaving 10 bases of the junction unmatched. The CDR3 has 17 amino acids. Germline values: CDR1 MGHDK, CDR2 SYGVNS. CDR3 in amino acids: CASSFGLAGGKWETQYF. Written as DNA, the CDR3 is TGTGCCAGCAGTTTCGGACTAGCGGGGGGCAAGTGGGAGACCCAGTACTTC. Full variable domain (missing parts from reference TRBV25-1 and TRBJ2-5): EADIYQTPRYLVIGTGKKITLECSQTMGHDKMYWYQQDPGMELHLIHYSYGVNSTEKGDLSSESTVSRIRTEHFPLTLESARPSHTSQYLCASSFGLAGGKWETQYFGPGTRLLVL.

This clone was detected once. The V gene is TRBV6-5, the J gene TRBJ2-7; TRBD1 matches at 10 bases. The germline V gene has CDR1 MNHEY and CDR2 SVGAGI. CDR3 length: 14 residues. After removal of 10 bases from V and 7 bases from J, the junction contained 13 bases not matched to a gene. The CDR3 coding sequence is TGTGCCACCGCTCCGGGACAGGGGAGAGGGGAGCAGTACTTC. Encoded protein: CATAPGQGRGEQYF.

The chain links TRBV10-3 to TRBJ2-1; TRBD2 aligns across 7 bases. The CDR3 runs to 16 residues. The junction had 18 bases not matched to a gene; V was cut back by 7 bases and J by 9 bases. The V gene's germline CDR1 is ENHRY and CDR2 SYGVKD. CDR3 sequence (DNA): TGTGCCATCACCATTGGGCTAGCGGAAACGGGCGGTGAGCAGTTCTTC. Encoded protein: CAITIGLAETGGEQFF.

The J gene is TRBJ1-5, the V gene TRBV7-9; perhaps TRBD1 as D (5 bases). V was clipped by 1 base and J by 4 bases, with 8 bases between them. The CDR3 consists of 14 residues. Germline V gene sequence: CDR1 SEHNR, CDR2 FQNEAQ (reference sequence). Here the CDR3 reads CASSLGEGNQPQHF. CDR3 nucleotides: TGTGCCAGCAGCTTAGGGGAGGGGAATCAGCCCCAGCATTTT.

The CDR3 DNA is TGTGCCACCAGCAGAGATCAGGGGCCTAATGAAAAACTGTTTTTT. Translation: CATSRDQGPNEKLFF. The gene calls are TRBV15 and TRBJ1-4; the D gene is possibly TRBD1 (6 bases). This CDR3 region has 15 residues. Trimming removed 0 bases at V and 3 bases at J, with 8 bases between. The V gene's germline CDR1 is LNHNV and CDR2 YYDKDF (reference sequence). Combining the CDR3 with reference TRBV15 and TRBJ1-4 gives the whole variable domain DAMVIQNPRYQVTQFGKPVTLSCSQTLNHNVMYWYQQKSSQAPKLLFHYYDKDFNNEADTPDNFQSRRPNTSFCFLDIRSPGLGDTAMYLCATSRDQGPNEKLFFGSGTQLSVL.

The V gene is TRBV30, the J gene TRBJ2-3, with 10 bases aligning to TRBD2. The CDR3 covers 14 residues. Germline CDR1 GTSNPN, CDR2 SVGIG (reference sequence). Germline trimming cut 8 bases from V and 3 bases from J; bases unmatched to any gene: 8. Here the CDR3 reads CAGTLAGVTDTQYF. The CDR3 region has the DNA TGTGCCGGCACCCTAGCGGGAGTAACAGATACGCAGTATTTT.

The J gene is TRBJ2-7, the V gene TRBV18; TRBD2 might be the D (6 bases). The V gene lost 2 bases and the J gene lost 1 base, with 9 bases spanning the gap. The CDR3 runs 14 residues. Germline V gives CDR1 KGHSH, CDR2 LQKENI. CDR3 sequence (DNA): TGTGCCAGCTCACCAGGGGGGAAATCCTACGAGCAGTACTTC. Protein: CASSPGGKSYEQYF. Full variable domain (remainder filled in from reference TRBV18 and TRBJ2-7): NAGVMQNPRHLVRRRGQEARLRCSPMKGHSHVYWYRQLPEEGLKFMVYLQKENIIDESGMPKERFSAEFPKEGPSILRIQQVVRGDSAAYFCASSPGGKSYEQYFGPGTRLTVT.

This clone was seen a few times. The rearrangement uses TRBV27 and TRBJ2-2; tentative D call: TRBD1 (6 bases). Trimming pared 6 bases from V and 2 bases from J, leaving 13 bases between. Germline loops: CDR1 MNHEY, CDR2 SMNVEV (reference sequence). CDR3 length equals 15 residues. CDR3 protein: CASSFFGTNTGELFF. The CDR3 DNA follows: TGTGCCAGCAGCTTTTTCGGGACAAACACCGGGGAGCTGTTTTTT.

The J gene is TRBJ1-1, the V gene TRBV6-5, with D tentatively TRBD1 (6 bases). V shed 7 bases and J shed 3 bases, with 15 bases lying between them. Germline V lookup: CDR1 MNHEY, CDR2 SVGAGI. CDR3 length: 14 residues. The DNA for the CDR3 is TGTGCCAGCACCAACGGGGGGCTTGACACTGAAGCTTTCTTT. Its translation is CASTNGGLDTEAFF.

J is TRBJ1-1 and V is TRBV11-2; D perhaps matches TRBD1 (5 bases). V was trimmed by 5 bases and J by 11 bases, leaving 12 bases between them. The CDR3 covers 11 residues. Germline values: CDR1 SGHAT, CDR2 FQNNGV. The chain's CDR3 is CASSPREEAFF. The DNA for the CDR3 is TGTGCCAGCAGCCCCAGGGAGGAGGCTTTCTTT.